What follows are 21 T cell receptor beta chains derived from one specimen sequenced in a study of cytomegalovirus exposure and HLA in healthy donors. Method: immunoSEQ multiplex PCR; TCRdb's copy keeps in-frame clones and lacks some. The data contain hundreds of thousands of clones, roughly 88% of them seen just once; the ten biggest clones take up 0.8% to 0.85%. The sample consisted of PBMCs. These receptors came from a woman younger than 35 in good health and CMV-seronegative.

This clone was found once. The J gene is TRBJ2-2, the V gene TRBV4-1; D remains ambiguous. The V end was cut by 2 bases, the J end by 1 base, with 11 bases between. The CDR3 totals 16 residues. Germline V CDR1 and CDR2: MGHRA, YSYEKL. CDR3 residues: CASSQPPTGNTGELFF. CDR3 in DNA: TGCGCCAGCAGCCAACCGCCGACGGGGAACACCGGGGAGCTGTTTTTT.

The genes are TRBV11-2 and TRBJ2-7; TRBD2 might be the D (6 bases). The CDR3 totals 13 residues. Trimming removed 5 bases at V and 3 bases at J, with 11 bases between. Per the germline V gene, CDR1 is SGHAT and CDR2 is FQNNGV. The CDR3, as DNA: TGTGCCAGCAGCCTAGGACTAATCTACGAGCAGTACTTC. Translated, it gives CASSLGLIYEQYF.

J is TRBJ1-2 and V is TRBV6-5; 10 nucleotides match TRBD1. This CDR3 contains 14 residues. Germline-derived CDR1 and CDR2 are MNHEY and SVGAGI. Unmatched junction bases numbered 8, after V lost 5 bases and J lost 8 bases. CDR3 protein: CASSRDRGPTGYTF. CDR3 bases: TGTGCCAGCAGTCGGGACAGGGGCCCCACGGGCTACACCTTC.

The V call is TRBV7-9, the J call TRBJ1-4, with 11 bases lining up with TRBD1. Germline V lookup: CDR1 SEHNR, CDR2 FQNEAQ (reference sequence). The ends lost 1 base at V and 7 bases at J; junction bases unmatched: 2. The CDR3 loop spans 15 amino acids. CDR3 coding DNA: TGTGCCAGCAGCTTAGTAGGGACAGGGGGTGAAAAACTGTTTTTT. It codes for CASSLVGTGGEKLFF.

This clone was seen just once. The chain joins TRBV15 to TRBJ1-5, with 7 bases fitting TRBD1. The V segment lost 3 bases and the J segment 2 bases; nucleotides outside the gene matches: 1. The CDR3 has 14 amino acids. Germline lookup yields CDR1 LNHNV and CDR2 YYDKDF (reference sequence). CDR3 sequence (DNA): TGTGCCACCAGCAGCGGGACAGGCAATCAGCCCCAGCATTTT. Translation gives CATSSGTGNQPQHF.

This chain joins TRBV9 and TRBJ1-2; a weak D match, TRBD1 (6 bases). Germline lookup yields CDR1 SGDLS and CDR2 YYNGEE. V dropped 6 bases and J dropped 0 bases, with 18 bases sitting between them. This CDR3 is 16 amino acids long. The DNA of the CDR3 is TGTGCCAGCACGCCCGGGGAAGGGGGGGCTAACTATGGCTACACCTTC. Its translation: CASTPGEGGANYGYTF.

The gene calls are TRBV27 and TRBJ2-6; 7 nucleotides align to TRBD1. J lost 0 bases, V lost 5 bases, and 13 bases had no gene match. Germline V CDR1 and CDR2: MNHEY, SMNVEV (reference sequence). The CDR3 totals 19 residues. This CDR3 is CASSTGAIPLSSGANVLTF. CDR3 bases: TGTGCCAGCAGTACAGGGGCGATTCCTCTCAGCTCTGGGGCCAACGTCCTGACTTTC.

The chain joins TRBV9 to TRBJ2-3, with D tentatively TRBD2 (7 bases). Trimming removed 0 bases at V and 2 bases at J, with 10 bases between. The CDR3 runs to 15 residues. Germline loops: CDR1 SGDLS, CDR2 YYNGEE. The CDR3, as DNA: TGTGCCAGCAGCGTAGTGGGGGGGCCCACAGATACGCAGTATTTT. Protein: CASSVVGGPTDTQYF.

The CDR3 DNA follows: TGTGCCTGGCACCCAGGGTTACCCGGGGAGCTGTTTTTT. Translating it yields CAWHPGLPGELFF. This chain uses TRBV30 with TRBJ2-2; possible D gene TRBD1, 5 bases. Germline assignment: CDR1 GTSNPN and CDR2 SVGIG (reference sequence). The germline V and J ends were trimmed by 5 bases and 6 bases, with 13 bases remaining between them. CDR3 length: 13 amino acids.

The chain is built from TRBV27 and TRBJ2-1; 8 bases fit TRBD2. Germline V gives CDR1 MNHEY, CDR2 SMNVEV (reference sequence). This CDR3 has 17 residues. With V trimmed by 7 bases and J by 2 bases, 13 bases remained unmatched. The CDR3 reads CASNQLAVTRPYNEQFF. The CDR3 region has the DNA TGTGCCAGCAATCAACTAGCGGTTACTAGACCCTACAATGAGCAGTTCTTC.

The rearrangement links TRBV29-1 to TRBJ2-7; 10 bases match TRBD2. V shed 7 bases, J shed 2 bases, and the junction held 11 bases outside the gene matches. Germline V gene lookup returns CDR1 SQVTM and CDR2 ANQGSEA. This CDR3 region has 15 residues. The CDR3 here is CSALLAGLSPYEQYF. The CDR3 coding sequence is TGCAGCGCACTACTAGCGGGACTTTCCCCCTACGAGCAGTACTTC.

This clone was found a few times. The V and J genes are TRBV6-1 and TRBJ1-2; D gene unclear. Trimming removed 9 bases from V and 6 bases from J, with 5 bases in between. CDR3 size: 9 residues. Looked up from germline, CDR1 is MNHNS and CDR2 is SASEGT. CDR3 protein: CASPDGYTF. CDR3 sequence (DNA): TGTGCCAGTCCCGATGGCTACACCTTC.

The chain carries TRBV4-1 and TRBJ1-6; TRBD1 agrees at 7 bases. This CDR3 spans 15 amino acids. Germline V lookup: CDR1 MGHRA, CDR2 YSYEKL. V gave up 5 bases and J gave up 6 bases; unmatched junction bases: 7. The CDR3: CASSARTGGNSPLHF. The CDR3 DNA reads as TGCGCCAGCAGCGCCAGGACAGGTGGTAATTCACCCCTCCACTTT.

The chain combines TRBV7-8 with TRBJ2-7; no definite D call. Deletions cut 0 bases from V and 3 bases from J, with 18 bases between. The CDR3 length is 17 residues. From germline, CDR1 is SGHVS and CDR2 FQNEAQ. This CDR3 is CASSLAPVGGANYEQYF. The DNA for the CDR3 is TGTGCCAGCAGCTTAGCGCCGGTCGGCGGAGCGAACTACGAGCAGTACTTC.

The rearrangement links TRBV18 to TRBJ1-2; 9 bases are a match to TRBD1. The CDR3 has 12 amino acids. CDR1 is KGHSH and CDR2 is LQKENI in the germline V gene. The V segment lost 8 bases and the J segment 2 bases; nucleotides outside the gene matches: 0. DNA of the CDR3: TGTGCCAGCACAGGGGGCAACTATGGCTACACCTTC. Translated, it gives CASTGGNYGYTF.

This chain links TRBV28 with TRBJ2-1; TRBD2 matches 8 bases. Germline assignment: CDR1 MDHEN and CDR2 SYDVKM. With V trimmed by 5 bases and J by 4 bases, 10 bases remained unmatched. This CDR3 spans 16 amino acids. CDR3 in DNA: TGTGCCAGCAGTCCAGTAGCGGGGAGCCGGTACAATGAGCAGTTCTTC. It specifies CASSPVAGSRYNEQFF. The full variable domain, its missing parts supplied by reference TRBV28 and TRBJ2-1, is DVKVTQSSRYLVKRTGEKVFLECVQDMDHENMFWYRQDPGLGLRLIYFSYDVKMKEKGDIPEGYSVSREKKERFSLILESASTNQTSMYLCASSPVAGSRYNEQFFGPGTRLTVL.

The rearrangement uses TRBV5-1 and TRBJ2-5; TRBD2 aligns across 10 bases. The CDR3 is made up of 16 amino acids. After removal of 3 bases from V and 1 base from J, the junction contained 6 bases not matched to a gene. Looked up from germline, CDR1 is SGHRS and CDR2 is YFSETQ. In DNA, the CDR3 is TGCGCCAGCAGCTCCGGACTAGCGGTATCCCAAGAGACCCAGTACTTC. Translation: CASSSGLAVSQETQYF.

The chain is built from TRBV9 and TRBJ1-1; maybe TRBD1 (5 bases). Trimming stripped 4 bases from V and 6 bases from J, with 13 bases between. Germline V gene data show CDR1 as SGDLS and CDR2 as YYNGEE. CDR3 length equals 13 residues. The CDR3 reads CASSPPTAPEAFF. CDR3 in DNA: TGTGCCAGCAGCCCCCCGACAGCGCCTGAAGCTTTCTTT.

The chain recombines TRBV7-3 with TRBJ2-7; 9 bases match TRBD1. The CDR3 runs 13 residues. Germline CDR1 is SGHTA and CDR2 is FQGTGA. V was pared by 4 bases and J by 6 bases, with 4 bases of the junction left unmatched. The CDR3 DNA sequence: TGTGCCAGCAGCTGGACAGGGGAAGGCGAGCAGTACTTC. This encodes CASSWTGEGEQYF. Looking up the rest from reference TRBV7-3 and TRBJ2-7 gives the full variable domain: GAGVSQTPSNKVTEKGKYVELRCDPISGHTALYWYRQSLGQGPEFLIYFQGTGAADDSGLPNDRFFAVRPEGSVSTLKIQRTERGDSAVYLCASSWTGEGEQYFGPGTRLTVT.

Regarding this clone: Additional DNA sequences in this sample encode the identical CDR3. The chain has TRBV30 and TRBJ1-5; D unresolved. The CDR3 length is 13 residues. Germline V gene lookup returns CDR1 GTSNPN and CDR2 SVGIG (reference sequence). Trimming removed 0 bases from V and 5 bases from J, with 8 bases in between. This chain's CDR3 is CAWSVSGDQPQHF. In DNA form, the CDR3 reads TGTGCCTGGAGTGTATCCGGTGATCAGCCCCAGCATTTT.

The V call is TRBV28, the J call TRBJ2-1; 11 bases match TRBD2. This CDR3 spans 19 amino acids. Germline V lookup: CDR1 MDHEN, CDR2 SYDVKM. With 2 bases clipped from V and 0 bases from J, the junction kept 9 bases outside the gene matches. This CDR3 reads CASSLGGLAVTSSYNEQFF. CDR3 bases: TGTGCCAGCAGTTTAGGGGGACTAGCGGTCACGAGCTCCTACAATGAGCAGTTCTTC.